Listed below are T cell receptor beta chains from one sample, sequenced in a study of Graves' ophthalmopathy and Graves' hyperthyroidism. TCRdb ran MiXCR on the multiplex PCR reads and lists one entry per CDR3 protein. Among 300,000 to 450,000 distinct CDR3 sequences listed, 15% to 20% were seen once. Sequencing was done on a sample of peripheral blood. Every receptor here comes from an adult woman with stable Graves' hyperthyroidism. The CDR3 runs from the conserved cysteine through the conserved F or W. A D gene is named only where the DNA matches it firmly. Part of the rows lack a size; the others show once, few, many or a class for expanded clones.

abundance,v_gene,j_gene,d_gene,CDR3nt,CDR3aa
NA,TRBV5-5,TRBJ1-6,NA,TGTGCCAGCAGCTTTGACATTAAGACACCCCTCCACTTT,CASSFDIKTPLHF
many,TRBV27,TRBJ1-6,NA,TGTGCCAGCAGTGCCTTCCGGGACGGTGGCTATAATTCACCCCTCCACTTT,CASSAFRDGGYNSPLHF
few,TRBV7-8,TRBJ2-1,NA,TGTGCCAGCAGCTTTCTGGTCTATGAGCAGTTCTTC,CASSFLVYEQFF
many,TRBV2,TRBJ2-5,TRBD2,TGTGCCAGTGTAGCGGGATTTCAAGAGACCCAGTACTTC,CASVAGFQETQYF
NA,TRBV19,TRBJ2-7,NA,TGTGCCAGTAGTCCCCTGGGACGGGGATACGAGCAGTACTTC,CASSPLGRGYEQYF
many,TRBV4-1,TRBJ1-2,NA,TGCGCCAGCAGCCAAACCCAGGGCCTATATGGCTACACCTTC,CASSQTQGLYGYTF
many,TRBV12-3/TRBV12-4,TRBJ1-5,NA,TGTGCCAGCAGTCCAAAACGCTGGGGAGGCTATAGCAATCAGCCCCAGCATTTT,CASSPKRWGGYSNQPQHF
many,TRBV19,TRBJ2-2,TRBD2,TGTGCCAGTAGTAGAGTAGCGGGGGCGAAAAAGGAGGAGCTGTTTTTT,CASSRVAGAKKEELFF
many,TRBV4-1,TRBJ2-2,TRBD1,TGCGCCAGCAGCCATGCCCGACAGGGGGCTGCCGGGGAGCTGTTTTTT,CASSHARQGAAGELFF
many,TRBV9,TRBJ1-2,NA,TGTGCCAGCAGCGAAGGAGGGGCCCCCTACTATGGCTACACCTTC,CASSEGGAPYYGYTF
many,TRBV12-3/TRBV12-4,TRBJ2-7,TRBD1,TGTGCCAGCAAGCCACAGGGGTCTTACGAGCAGTACTTC,CASKPQGSYEQYF
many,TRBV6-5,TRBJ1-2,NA,TGTGCCAGCAGTTACGGGCAGGCCAACTATGGCTACACCTTC,CASSYGQANYGYTF
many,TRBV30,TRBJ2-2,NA,TGTGCCTGGAGTGGTAGAAACACCGGGGAGCTGTTTTTT,CAWSGRNTGELFF